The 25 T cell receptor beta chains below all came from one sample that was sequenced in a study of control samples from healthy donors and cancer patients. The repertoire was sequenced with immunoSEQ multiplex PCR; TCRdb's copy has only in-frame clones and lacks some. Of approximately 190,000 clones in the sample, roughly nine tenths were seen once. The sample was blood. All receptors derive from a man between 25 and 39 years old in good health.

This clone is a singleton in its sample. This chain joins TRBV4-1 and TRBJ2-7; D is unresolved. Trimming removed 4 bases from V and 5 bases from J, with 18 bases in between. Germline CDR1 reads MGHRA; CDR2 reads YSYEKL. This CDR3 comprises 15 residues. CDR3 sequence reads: CASSRADSSQHEQYF. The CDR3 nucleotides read TGCGCCAGCAGCCGGGCCGACTCATCCCAGCACGAGCAGTACTTC.

For the CDR3, the DNA is TGCAGCGTTGACCCGACAGGGTTTCGGGATGGCTACACCTTC. The encoded protein is CSVDPTGFRDGYTF. V usage is TRBV29-1 and J usage is TRBJ1-2; 7 bases line up with TRBD1. The ends lost 3 bases at V and 6 bases at J; junction bases unmatched: 10. This CDR3 contains 14 residues. Germline V gene data show CDR1 as SQVTM and CDR2 as ANQGSEA.

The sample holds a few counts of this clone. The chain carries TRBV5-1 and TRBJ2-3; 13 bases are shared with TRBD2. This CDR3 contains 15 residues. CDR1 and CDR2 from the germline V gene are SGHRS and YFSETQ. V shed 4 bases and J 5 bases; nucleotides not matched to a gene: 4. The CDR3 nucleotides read TGCGCCAGCAGCCTCGGGACTAGCGGGGAAGATACGCAGTATTTT. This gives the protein CASSLGTSGEDTQYF.

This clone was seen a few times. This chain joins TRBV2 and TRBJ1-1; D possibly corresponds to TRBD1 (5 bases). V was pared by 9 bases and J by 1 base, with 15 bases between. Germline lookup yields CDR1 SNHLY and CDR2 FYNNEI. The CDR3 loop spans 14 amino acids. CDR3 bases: TGTGCCAGGGGGGGAGACACGCAGAACACTGAAGCTTTCTTT. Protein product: CARGGDTQNTEAFF.

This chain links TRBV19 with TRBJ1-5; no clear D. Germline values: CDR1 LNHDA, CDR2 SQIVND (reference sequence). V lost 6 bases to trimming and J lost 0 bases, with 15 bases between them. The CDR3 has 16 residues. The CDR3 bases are TGTGCCAGTAGAAAGACTATAACGGATAGCAATCAGCCCCAGCATTTT. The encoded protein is CASRKTITDSNQPQHF.

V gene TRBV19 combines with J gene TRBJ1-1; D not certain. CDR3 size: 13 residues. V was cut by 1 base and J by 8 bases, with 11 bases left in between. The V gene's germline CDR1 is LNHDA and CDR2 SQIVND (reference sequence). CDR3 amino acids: CASSIAAGHEAFF. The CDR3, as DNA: TGTGCCAGTAGTATAGCCGCAGGCCACGAAGCTTTCTTT.

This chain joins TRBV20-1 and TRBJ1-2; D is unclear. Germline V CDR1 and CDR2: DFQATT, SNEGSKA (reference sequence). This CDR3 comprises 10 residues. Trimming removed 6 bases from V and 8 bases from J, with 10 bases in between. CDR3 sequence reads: CSAYDGGYTF. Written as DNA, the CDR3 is TGCAGTGCGTATGATGGGGGCTACACCTTC.

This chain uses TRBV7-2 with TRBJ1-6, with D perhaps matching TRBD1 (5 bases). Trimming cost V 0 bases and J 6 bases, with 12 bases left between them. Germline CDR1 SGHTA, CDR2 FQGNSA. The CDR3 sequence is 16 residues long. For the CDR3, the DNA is TGTGCCAGCAGCTTAGCCCTCAGGGTTACTAATTCACCCCTCCACTTT. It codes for CASSLALRVTNSPLHF. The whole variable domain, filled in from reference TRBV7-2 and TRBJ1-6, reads GAGVSQSPSNKVTEKGKDVELRCDPISGHTALYWYRQSLGQGLEFLIYFQGNSAPDKSGLPSDRFSAERTGGSVSTLTIQRTQQEDSAVYLCASSLALRVTNSPLHFGNGTRLTVT.

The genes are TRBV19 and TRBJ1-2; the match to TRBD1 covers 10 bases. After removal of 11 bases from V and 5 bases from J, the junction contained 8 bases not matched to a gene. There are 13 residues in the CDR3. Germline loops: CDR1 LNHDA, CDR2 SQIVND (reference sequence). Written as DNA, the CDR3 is TGTGCCGCCTCAGGGACAGGGGAATATGGCTACACCTTC. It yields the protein CAASGTGEYGYTF.

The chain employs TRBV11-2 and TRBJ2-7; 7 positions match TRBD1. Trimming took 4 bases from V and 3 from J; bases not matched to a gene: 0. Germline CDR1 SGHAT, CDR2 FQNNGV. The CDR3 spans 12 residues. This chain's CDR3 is CASSWTGYEQYF. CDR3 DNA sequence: TGTGCCAGCAGCTGGACAGGCTACGAGCAGTACTTC.

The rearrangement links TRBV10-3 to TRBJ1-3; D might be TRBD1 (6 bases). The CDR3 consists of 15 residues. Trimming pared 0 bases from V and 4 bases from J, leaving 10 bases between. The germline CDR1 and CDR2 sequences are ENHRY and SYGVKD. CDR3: CAISESADRGNTIYF. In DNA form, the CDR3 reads TGTGCCATCAGTGAGTCAGCGGACAGAGGAAACACCATATATTTT.

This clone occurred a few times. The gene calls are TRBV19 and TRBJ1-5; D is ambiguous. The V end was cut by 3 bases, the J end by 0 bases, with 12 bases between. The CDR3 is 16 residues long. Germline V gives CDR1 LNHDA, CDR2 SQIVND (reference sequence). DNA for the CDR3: TGTGCCAGTAGTATGAGTCCTTCTGATAGCAATCAGCCCCAGCATTTT. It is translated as CASSMSPSDSNQPQHF.

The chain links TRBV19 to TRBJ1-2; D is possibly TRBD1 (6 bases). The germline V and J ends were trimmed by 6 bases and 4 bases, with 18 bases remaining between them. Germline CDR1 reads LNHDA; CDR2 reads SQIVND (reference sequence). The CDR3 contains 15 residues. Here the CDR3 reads CASSPPQGLFYGYTF. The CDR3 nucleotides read TGTGCCAGTAGCCCCCCACAGGGCCTTTTCTATGGCTACACCTTC.

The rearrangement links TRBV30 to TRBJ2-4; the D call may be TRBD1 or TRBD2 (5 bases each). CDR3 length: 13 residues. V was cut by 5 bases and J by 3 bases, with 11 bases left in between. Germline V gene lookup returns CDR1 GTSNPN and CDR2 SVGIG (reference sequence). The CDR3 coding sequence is TGTGCCTGGGGGGACGGTGGCAAAAACATTCAGTACTTC. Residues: CAWGDGGKNIQYF.

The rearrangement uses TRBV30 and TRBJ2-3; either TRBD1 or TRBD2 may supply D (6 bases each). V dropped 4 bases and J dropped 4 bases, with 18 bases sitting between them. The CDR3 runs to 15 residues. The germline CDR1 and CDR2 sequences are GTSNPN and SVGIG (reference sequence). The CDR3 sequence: CAWTRGGPGADTQYF. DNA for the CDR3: TGTGCCTGGACTAGAGGGGGGCCCGGGGCAGATACGCAGTATTTT.

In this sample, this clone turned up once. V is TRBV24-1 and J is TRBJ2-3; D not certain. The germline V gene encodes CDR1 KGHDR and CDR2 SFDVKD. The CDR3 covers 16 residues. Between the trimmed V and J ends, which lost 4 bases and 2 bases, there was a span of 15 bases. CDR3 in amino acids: CATSDLNGHDTDTQYF. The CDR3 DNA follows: TGTGCCACCAGTGACCTCAATGGGCACGACACAGATACGCAGTATTTT.

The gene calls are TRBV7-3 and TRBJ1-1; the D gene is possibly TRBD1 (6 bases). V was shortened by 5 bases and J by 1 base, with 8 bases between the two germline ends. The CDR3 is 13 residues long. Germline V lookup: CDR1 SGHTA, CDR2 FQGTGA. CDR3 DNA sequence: TGTGCCAGCAGCCGGGGGCAGAACACTGAAGCTTTCTTT. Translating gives CASSRGQNTEAFF.

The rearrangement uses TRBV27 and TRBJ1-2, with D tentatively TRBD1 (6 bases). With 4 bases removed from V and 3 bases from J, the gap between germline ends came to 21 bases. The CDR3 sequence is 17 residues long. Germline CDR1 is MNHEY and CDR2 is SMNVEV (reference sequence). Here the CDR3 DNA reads TGTGCCAGCAGTTACCTCGCGTCGACAGGCACCCACTATGGCTACACCTTC. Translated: CASSYLASTGTHYGYTF.

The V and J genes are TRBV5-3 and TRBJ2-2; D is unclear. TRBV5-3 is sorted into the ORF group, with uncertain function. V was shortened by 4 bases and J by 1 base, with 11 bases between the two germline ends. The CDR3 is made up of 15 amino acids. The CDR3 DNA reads TGTGCCAGAAGCCCCCCGGATAAGAACACCGGGGAGCTGTTTTTT. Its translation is CARSPPDKNTGELFF.

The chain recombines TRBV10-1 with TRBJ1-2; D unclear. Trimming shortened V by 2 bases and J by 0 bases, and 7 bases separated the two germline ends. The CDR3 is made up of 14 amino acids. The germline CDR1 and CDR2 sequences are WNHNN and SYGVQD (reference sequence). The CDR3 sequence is CASSESEPNYGYTF. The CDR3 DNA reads TGCGCCAGCAGTGAGAGCGAACCTAACTATGGCTACACCTTC.

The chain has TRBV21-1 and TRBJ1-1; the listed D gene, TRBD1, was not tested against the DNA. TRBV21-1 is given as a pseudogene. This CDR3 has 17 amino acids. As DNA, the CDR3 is TGTGCCAGCAGCAAAGCCCGTAGGTCAGGAATCGACACTGAAGCTTTCTTT. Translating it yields CASSKARRSGIDTEAFF.

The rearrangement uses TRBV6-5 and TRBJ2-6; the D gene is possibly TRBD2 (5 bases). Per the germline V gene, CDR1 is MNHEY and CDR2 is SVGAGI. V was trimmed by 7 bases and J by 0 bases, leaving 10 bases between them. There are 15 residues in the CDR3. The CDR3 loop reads CASTPGISGANVLTF. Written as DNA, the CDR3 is TGTGCCAGCACCCCCGGGATCTCTGGGGCCAACGTCCTGACTTTC.

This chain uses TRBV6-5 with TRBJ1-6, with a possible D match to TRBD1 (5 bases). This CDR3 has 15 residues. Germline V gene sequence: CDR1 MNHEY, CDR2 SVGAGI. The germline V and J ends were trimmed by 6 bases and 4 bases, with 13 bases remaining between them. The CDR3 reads CASRLGDVYNSPLHF. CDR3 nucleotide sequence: TGTGCCAGCAGGCTGGGGGATGTGTATAATTCACCCCTCCACTTT.

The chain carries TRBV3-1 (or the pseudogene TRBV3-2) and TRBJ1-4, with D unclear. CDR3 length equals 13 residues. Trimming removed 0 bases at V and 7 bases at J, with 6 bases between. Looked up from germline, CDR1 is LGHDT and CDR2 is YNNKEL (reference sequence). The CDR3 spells CASSQELAEKLFF. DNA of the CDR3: TGTGCCAGCAGCCAAGAGTTAGCTGAAAAACTGTTTTTT.

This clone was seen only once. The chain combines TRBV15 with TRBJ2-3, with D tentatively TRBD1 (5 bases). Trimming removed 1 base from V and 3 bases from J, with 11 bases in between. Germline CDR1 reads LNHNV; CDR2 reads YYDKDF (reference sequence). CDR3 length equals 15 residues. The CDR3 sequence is CATSRGGGFTDTQYF. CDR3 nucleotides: TGTGCCACCAGCAGAGGGGGCGGCTTTACAGATACGCAGTATTTT. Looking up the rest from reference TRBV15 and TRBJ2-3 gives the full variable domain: DAMVIQNPRYQVTQFGKPVTLSCSQTLNHNVMYWYQQKSSQAPKLLFHYYDKDFNNEADTPDNFQSRRPNTSFCFLDIRSPGLGDTAMYLCATSRGGGFTDTQYFGPGTRLTVL.